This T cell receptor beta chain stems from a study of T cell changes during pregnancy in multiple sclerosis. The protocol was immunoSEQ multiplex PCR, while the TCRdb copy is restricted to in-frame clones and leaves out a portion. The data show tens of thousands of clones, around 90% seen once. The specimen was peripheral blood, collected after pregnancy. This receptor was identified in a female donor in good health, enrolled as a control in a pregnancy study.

As DNA, the CDR3 is TGTGCCAGCAGCCATGACAGTTCCTCCTACAATGAGCAGTTCTTC. Translated: CASSHDSSSYNEQFF. This sequence joins TRBV4-2 and TRBJ2-1, with a possible D match to TRBD1 (5 bases). Trimming removed 3 bases from V and 0 bases from J, with 9 bases in between. Germline V lookup: CDR1 LGHNA, CDR2 YNFKEQ. The length of the CDR3 is 15 residues.